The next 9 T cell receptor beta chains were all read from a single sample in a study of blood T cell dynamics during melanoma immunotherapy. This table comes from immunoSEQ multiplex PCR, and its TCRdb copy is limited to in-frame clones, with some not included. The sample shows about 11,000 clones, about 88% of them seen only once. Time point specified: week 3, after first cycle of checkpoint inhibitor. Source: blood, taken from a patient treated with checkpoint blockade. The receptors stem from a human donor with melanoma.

Here the CDR3 DNA reads TGTGCCAGCAGCTTTGGAACAGGGGCGAACTCACCCCTCCACTTT. Protein sequence: CASSFGTGANSPLHF. The rearrangement joins TRBV11-1 to TRBJ1-6, with TRBD1 identical over 7 bases. This CDR3 is built from 15 residues. Germline values: CDR1 SGHAT, CDR2 FQDESV (reference sequence). The V segment lost 3 bases and the J segment 10 bases; nucleotides outside the gene matches: 9. Full variable domain (outside the CDR3, taken from reference TRBV11-1 and TRBJ1-6): EAEVAQSPRYKITEKSQAVAFWCDPISGHATLYWYRQILGQGPELLVQFQDESVVDDSQLPKDRFSAERLKGVDSTLKIQPAELGDSAMYLCASSFGTGANSPLHFGNGTRLTVT.

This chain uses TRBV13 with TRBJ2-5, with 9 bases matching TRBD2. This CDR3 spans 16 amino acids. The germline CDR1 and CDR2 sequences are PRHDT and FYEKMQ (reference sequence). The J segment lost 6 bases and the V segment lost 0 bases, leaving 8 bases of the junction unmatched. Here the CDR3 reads CASSLGERGAGKTQYF. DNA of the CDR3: TGTGCCAGCAGCTTAGGGGAGCGGGGGGCCGGAAAGACCCAGTACTTC.

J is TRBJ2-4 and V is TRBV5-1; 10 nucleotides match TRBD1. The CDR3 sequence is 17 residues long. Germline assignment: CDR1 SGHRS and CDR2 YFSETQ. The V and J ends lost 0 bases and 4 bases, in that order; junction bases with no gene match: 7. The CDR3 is CASSLEGQGRGKNIQYF. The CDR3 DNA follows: TGCGCCAGCAGCTTGGAGGGACAGGGGCGTGGGAAAAACATTCAGTACTTC.

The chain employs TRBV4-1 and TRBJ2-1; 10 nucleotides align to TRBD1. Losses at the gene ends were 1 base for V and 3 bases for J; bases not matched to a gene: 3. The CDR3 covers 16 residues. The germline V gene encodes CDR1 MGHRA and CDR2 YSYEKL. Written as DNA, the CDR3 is TGCGCCAGCAGCCAAGGGGACAGGGGCATCTACAATGAGCAGTTCTTC. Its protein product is CASSQGDRGIYNEQFF.

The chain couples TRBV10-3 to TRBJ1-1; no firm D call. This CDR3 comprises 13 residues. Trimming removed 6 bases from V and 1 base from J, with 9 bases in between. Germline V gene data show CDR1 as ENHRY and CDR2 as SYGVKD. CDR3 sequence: CAIRGPGNTEAFF. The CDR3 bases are TGTGCCATCAGGGGCCCAGGGAACACTGAAGCTTTCTTT.

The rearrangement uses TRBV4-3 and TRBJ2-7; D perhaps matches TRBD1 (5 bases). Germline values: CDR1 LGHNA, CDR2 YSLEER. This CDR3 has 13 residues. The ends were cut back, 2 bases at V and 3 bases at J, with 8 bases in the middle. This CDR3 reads CASSQHQGYEQYF. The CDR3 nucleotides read TGCGCCAGCAGCCAACACCAGGGCTACGAGCAGTACTTC.

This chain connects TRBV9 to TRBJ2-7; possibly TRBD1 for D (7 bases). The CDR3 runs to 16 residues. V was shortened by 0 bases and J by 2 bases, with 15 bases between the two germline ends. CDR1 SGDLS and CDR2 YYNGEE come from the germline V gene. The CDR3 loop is CASSVGGDSRAYEQYF. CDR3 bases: TGTGCCAGCAGCGTAGGGGGGGACAGCCGAGCCTACGAGCAGTACTTC.

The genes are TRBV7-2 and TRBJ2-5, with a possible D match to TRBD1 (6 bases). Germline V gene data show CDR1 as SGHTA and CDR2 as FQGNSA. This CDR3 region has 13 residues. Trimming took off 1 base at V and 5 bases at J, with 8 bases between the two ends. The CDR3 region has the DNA TGTGCCAGCAGCTTAGGACAGGCGGAGACCCAGTACTTC. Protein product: CASSLGQAETQYF. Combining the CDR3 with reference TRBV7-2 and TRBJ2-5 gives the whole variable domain GAGVSQSPSNKVTEKGKDVELRCDPISGHTALYWYRQSLGQGLEFLIYFQGNSAPDKSGLPSDRFSAERTGGSVSTLTIQRTQQEDSAVYLCASSLGQAETQYFGPGTRLLVL.

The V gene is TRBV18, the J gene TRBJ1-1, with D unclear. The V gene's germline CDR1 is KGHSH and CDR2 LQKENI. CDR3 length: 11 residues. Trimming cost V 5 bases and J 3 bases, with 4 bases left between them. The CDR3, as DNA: TGTGCCAGCTCAGCCGACACTGAAGCTTTCTTT. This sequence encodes CASSADTEAFF.